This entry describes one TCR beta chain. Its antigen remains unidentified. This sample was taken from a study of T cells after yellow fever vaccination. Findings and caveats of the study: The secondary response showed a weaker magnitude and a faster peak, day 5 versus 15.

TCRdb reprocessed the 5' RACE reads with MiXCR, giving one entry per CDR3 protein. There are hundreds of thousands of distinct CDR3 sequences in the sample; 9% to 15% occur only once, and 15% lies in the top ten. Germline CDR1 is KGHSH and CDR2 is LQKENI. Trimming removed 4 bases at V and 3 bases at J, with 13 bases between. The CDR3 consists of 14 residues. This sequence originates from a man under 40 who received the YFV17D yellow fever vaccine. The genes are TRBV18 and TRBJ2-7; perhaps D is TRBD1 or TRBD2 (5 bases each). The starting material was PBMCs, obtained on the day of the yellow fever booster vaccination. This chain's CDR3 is CASSQDSGYYEQYF. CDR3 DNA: TGTGCCAGCTCACAAGACAGCGGTTACTACGAGCAGTACTTC. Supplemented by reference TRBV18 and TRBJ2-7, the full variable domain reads NAGVMQNPRHLVRRRGQEARLRCSPMKGHSHVYWYRQLPEEGLKFMVYLQKENIIDESGMPKERFSAEFPKEGPSILRIQQVVRGDSAAYFCASSQDSGYYEQYFGPGTRLTVT.